This passage covers 23 T cell receptor beta chains from one sample sequenced in a study of CD8+ T cells in alopecia areata. Isolated RNA was reverse transcribed into cDNA used as the sequencing template. Assay: immunoSEQ multiplex PCR; the TCRdb copy retains only in-frame clones and omits some. This table holds about 64,000 clones, roughly 45% found once. Sequencing input: NKG2D-low CD8+ T cells sorted from blood. The receptor set was obtained from a human donor with alopecia areata.

The V gene is TRBV19, the J gene TRBJ2-1; no firm D call. The V gene's germline CDR1 is LNHDA and CDR2 SQIVND (reference sequence). The CDR3 spans 13 residues. Trimming pared 7 bases from V and 15 bases from J, leaving 22 bases between. Here the CDR3 DNA reads TGTGCCAGTAATACCATGGGCACATATAATCTGTTCTTC. This gives the protein CASNTMGTYNLFF.

This clone was counted between two and nine times. The chain employs TRBV29-1 and TRBJ1-2, with 8 bases that match TRBD1. Germline CDR1 SQVTM, CDR2 ANQGSEA. The CDR3 is 13 amino acids. V trimming: 4 bases; J trimming: 4 bases; junction bases outside the gene matches: 5. The CDR3 coding sequence is TGCAGCGTTGGACAGGGGATCGGCTATGGCTACACCTTC. This sequence encodes CSVGQGIGYGYTF.

The chain's CDR3 is CASRGTGEETQYF. The CDR3 DNA reads TGTGCCAGCAGGGGGACAGGAGAAGAGACCCAGTACTTC. This chain connects TRBV6-5 to TRBJ2-5; TRBD1 matches at 8 bases. The CDR3 contains 13 residues. Germline V lookup: CDR1 MNHEY, CDR2 SVGAGI. V lost 6 bases and J lost 3; bases outside the gene matches: 3.

The table lists this clone with a few counts. The V call is TRBV7-9, the J call TRBJ2-1, with TRBD1 identical over 9 bases. Germline trimming cut 1 base from V and 11 bases from J; bases unmatched to any gene: 9. Germline V gives CDR1 SEHNR, CDR2 FQNEAQ (reference sequence). This CDR3 contains 15 residues. The CDR3, as DNA: TGTGCCAGCAGCTTAGGGGGACAGGGATCAGCTAAGCAGTTCTTC. This encodes CASSLGGQGSAKQFF.

A single count supports this clone. The chain employs TRBV5-6 and TRBJ2-5; TRBD2 matches at 7 bases. The V gene's germline CDR1 is SGHDT and CDR2 YYEEEE. V shed 2 bases and J 5 bases; nucleotides not matched to a gene: 9. The CDR3 has 15 residues. The CDR3 nucleotides are TGTGCCAGCAGCTTTGCTGGGGGAGGGTCGGAGACCCAGTACTTC. It yields the protein CASSFAGGGSETQYF.

The chain is built from TRBV29-1 and TRBJ1-1, with TRBD1 matching 9 bases. CDR1 and CDR2 (germline): SQVTM, ANQGSEA. The CDR3 is 14 amino acids. After removal of 6 bases from V and 4 bases from J, the junction contained 9 bases not matched to a gene. This chain's CDR3 is CSVPGQGGGTEAFF. In DNA form, the CDR3 reads TGCAGCGTCCCGGGACAGGGTGGAGGCACTGAAGCTTTCTTT. Supplemented by reference TRBV29-1 and TRBJ1-1, the full variable domain reads SAVISQKPSRDICQRGTSLTIQCQVDSQVTMMFWYRQQPGQSLTLIATANQGSEATYESGFVIDKFPISRPNLTFSTLTVSNMSPEDSSIYLCSVPGQGGGTEAFFGQGTRLTVV.

The rearrangement joins TRBV4-3 to TRBJ2-7; the D gene is possibly TRBD2 (5 bases). The CDR3 runs 17 residues. The V gene lost 0 bases and the J gene lost 6 bases, with 21 bases spanning the gap. Germline V gene sequence: CDR1 LGHNA, CDR2 YSLEER. Here the CDR3 reads CASSQDRSSGIQPEQYF. CDR3 in DNA: TGCGCCAGCAGCCAAGATCGATCCAGCGGAATCCAACCCGAGCAGTACTTC.

This clone was counted a few times. The rearrangement uses TRBV7-9 and TRBJ2-7; D may match TRBD1 or TRBD2 (7 bases each). CDR3 length equals 14 residues. CDR1 and CDR2 (germline): SEHNR, FQNEAQ (reference sequence). V lost 5 bases to trimming and J lost 3 bases, with 14 bases between them. CDR3 amino acids: CASSPTGDYYEQYF. DNA for the CDR3: TGTGCCAGCAGCCCCACAGGGGACTACTACGAGCAGTACTTC.

This clone was seen a few times. The chain recombines TRBV13 with TRBJ2-5, with D perhaps assigned TRBD1 or TRBD2 (6 bases each). Germline V gene lookup returns CDR1 PRHDT and CDR2 FYEKMQ (reference sequence). This CDR3 comprises 17 residues. V was shortened by 6 bases and J by 0 bases, with 20 bases between the two germline ends. CDR3 region: CASSTNGGTPYQETQYF. Here the CDR3 DNA reads TGTGCCAGCAGTACTAACGGAGGGACACCGTACCAAGAGACCCAGTACTTC.

Only a few counts were recorded for this clone. This chain uses TRBV29-1 with TRBJ1-2, with TRBD1 as a possible D gene (5 bases). V was shortened by 3 bases and J by 4 bases, with 9 bases between the two germline ends. This CDR3 is 12 amino acids long. Germline V lookup: CDR1 SQVTM, CDR2 ANQGSEA. The CDR3 loop is CSVETALYGYTF. CDR3 nucleotides: TGCAGCGTTGAGACAGCGCTCTATGGCTACACCTTC.

The chain recombines TRBV7-9 with TRBJ2-1, with D unresolved. This CDR3 has 14 amino acids. The V gene's germline CDR1 is SEHNR and CDR2 FQNEAQ (reference sequence). With 8 bases removed from V and 0 bases from J, the gap between germline ends came to 11 bases. The CDR3 DNA follows: TGTGCCAGCCATAACGGTAACTCCTACAATGAGCAGTTCTTC. It translates to CASHNGNSYNEQFF.

The rearrangement joins TRBV4-1 to TRBJ2-3, with D uncertain. The V end lost 3 bases, the J end lost 0 bases, and 4 bases lay between the germline ends. This CDR3 spans 13 amino acids. Germline CDR1 reads MGHRA; CDR2 reads YSYEKL. DNA of the CDR3: TGCGCCAGCAGCCAGTCTAGCACAGATACGCAGTATTTT. This codes for CASSQSSTDTQYF.

This clone was recorded only once. The chain is built from TRBV28 and TRBJ1-5, with 9 bases identical to TRBD1. V lost 4 bases and J lost 6; bases outside the gene matches: 1. The V gene's germline CDR1 is MDHEN and CDR2 SYDVKM. The CDR3 has 13 residues. CDR3 DNA: TGTGCCAGCAGTTGGGGACAGGGTCAGCCCCAGCATTTT. It translates to CASSWGQGQPQHF.

This rearrangement joins TRBV18 to TRBJ2-5; 9 nucleotides line up with TRBD1. With 2 bases clipped from V and 4 bases from J, the junction kept 8 bases outside the gene matches. The CDR3 is made up of 16 amino acids. Looked up from germline, CDR1 is KGHSH and CDR2 is LQKENI. Written as DNA, the CDR3 is TGTGCCAGCTCACCATTCCCGGGACAGGGAGGAGAGACCCAGTACTTC. Protein sequence: CASSPFPGQGGETQYF.

This chain links TRBV9 with TRBJ2-3; D is possibly TRBD2 (6 bases). The CDR3 extends over 16 amino acids. V lost 3 bases, J lost 5 bases, and 19 bases lay in between. CDR1 SGDLS and CDR2 YYNGEE come from the germline V gene. The CDR3 DNA reads TGTGCCAGCAGCGCCGACGGGGGTTTCCGCGGAGATACGCAGTATTTT. This codes for CASSADGGFRGDTQYF.

The V and J genes are TRBV2 and TRBJ2-1, with 15 nucleotides matching TRBD2. The CDR3 is made up of 14 amino acids. The trim removed 6 bases at V and 10 bases at J, leaving 4 bases unmatched. The germline gives CDR1 SNHLY, CDR2 FYNNEI. In nucleotides, the CDR3 is TGTGCCAGCAGAGGACTAGCGGGAGGGGGAGAGCAGTTCTTC. Its translation is CASRGLAGGGEQFF.

This clone turned up a few times. The gene calls are TRBV7-9 and TRBJ1-2; D is unclear. Trimming left V 5 bases short and J 10 bases short, with 17 bases between. CDR1 is SEHNR and CDR2 is FQNEAQ in the germline V gene (reference sequence). The CDR3 is made up of 13 amino acids. The CDR3 DNA is TGTGCCAGCAGCAACCCACTTAGGGAGAACTACACCTTC. Its protein is CASSNPLRENYTF.

This clone has more than one count but fewer than ten. The V call is TRBV6-4, the J call TRBJ2-1; possible D gene TRBD2, 6 bases. The V end was cut by 6 bases, the J end by 7 bases, with 19 bases between. Germline CDR1 MRHNA, CDR2 SNTAGT. The CDR3 runs 15 residues. The CDR3 spells CASSYTSGSRNEQFF. DNA of the CDR3: TGTGCCAGCAGCTACACCTCCGGGAGTAGGAATGAGCAGTTCTTC.

In its sample, this clone was seen a few times. The chain recombines TRBV29-1 with TRBJ1-1, with D hard to call. This CDR3 is 11 amino acids long. Trimming took off 7 bases at V and 7 bases at J, with 13 bases between the two ends. The germline CDR1 and CDR2 sequences are SQVTM and ANQGSEA. The CDR3 is CSATVDREAFF. CDR3 DNA sequence: TGCAGCGCGACGGTTGACCGTGAAGCTTTCTTT.

This clone has a handful of counts. This chain joins TRBV2 and TRBJ2-7; perhaps D is TRBD1 or TRBD2 (6 bases each). The CDR3 runs to 15 residues. Looked up from germline, CDR1 is SNHLY and CDR2 is FYNNEI. Trimming took off 2 bases at V and 3 bases at J, with 14 bases between the two ends. CDR3 residues: CASSESEGVRYEQYF. CDR3 in DNA: TGTGCCAGCAGTGAATCGGAGGGGGTCCGCTACGAGCAGTACTTC.

This clone was seen only once. The J gene is TRBJ2-7, the V gene TRBV16; 7 bases align to TRBD2. With V trimmed by 4 bases and J by 4 bases, 10 bases remained unmatched. The CDR3 contains 15 residues. Germline-derived CDR1 and CDR2 are KGHSY and FQNENV. The CDR3 protein is CASSPPAGVGYEQYF. CDR3 in DNA: TGTGCCAGCAGCCCCCCCGCGGGAGTTGGGTACGAGCAGTACTTC.

In this sample, this clone turned up once. CDR3 coding DNA: TGCAGCGTCTTACCCCACGACAGAGTGAACACTGAAGCTTTCTTT. Translating it yields CSVLPHDRVNTEAFF. This sequence joins TRBV29-1 and TRBJ1-1; D may be TRBD1 (5 bases). Germline V gene lookup returns CDR1 SQVTM and CDR2 ANQGSEA. The CDR3 has 15 amino acids. V was clipped by 6 bases and J by 0 bases, with 17 bases between them.

The gene calls are TRBV19 and TRBJ1-2, with a tentative D call TRBD1 (6 bases). The CDR3 has 12 residues. The ends were cut back, 9 bases at V and 4 bases at J, with 12 bases in the middle. Germline V CDR1 and CDR2: LNHDA, SQIVND (reference sequence). CDR3: CASASGAYGYTF. CDR3 bases: TGTGCCAGCGCATCAGGGGCCTATGGCTACACCTTC.